This TCR beta chain stems from a study of blood T cell repertoires in COVID-19. Study-level information: Samples taken during acute and convalescent COVID-19 were collected in the United States, Italy and Spain. T cells, B-cell-depleted T cells, or PBMCs supplied cDNA or gDNA.

In its sample, this clone was seen once. As originally analysed: Nucleated cell counts were estimated from reference gene primer amplification. Generated by immunoSEQ multiplex PCR, the TCRdb table keeps only in-frame clones and is missing some. That table supplies the V and J calls and clone size; D and trimming were determined from the DNA. This table holds approximately 35,000 clones, 90% found once. CDR1 and CDR2 from the germline V gene are GTSNPN and SVGIG (reference sequence). There are 18 residues in the CDR3. Trimming cost V 2 bases and J 7 bases, with 24 bases left between them. This receptor was taken from a human donor in a cohort sampled during active COVID-19. The sequencing input was peripheral blood. The J gene is TRBJ1-6, the V gene TRBV30; no clear D. The DNA of the CDR3 is TGTGCCTGGAGTACGACCGTCCGAAGTGGGCAGGTCAATTCACCCCTCCACTTT. Its translation: CAWSTTVRSGQVNSPLHF.